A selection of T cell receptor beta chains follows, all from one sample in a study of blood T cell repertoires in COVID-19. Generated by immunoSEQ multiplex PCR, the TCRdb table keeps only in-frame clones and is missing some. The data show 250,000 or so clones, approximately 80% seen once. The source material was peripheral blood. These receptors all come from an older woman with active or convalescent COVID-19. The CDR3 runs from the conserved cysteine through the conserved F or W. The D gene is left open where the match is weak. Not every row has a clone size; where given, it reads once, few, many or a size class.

cdr3_nt: TGCAGTGCCAGTCCAGGTTTCGGCTACACCTTC
cdr3_aa: CSASPGFGYTF
v_call: TRBV20-1
d_call: .
j_call: TRBJ1-2
clone_size: .

cdr3_nt: TGTGCCAGCAGCGGGACAGGGCGAGAGACCCAGTACTTC
cdr3_aa: CASSGTGRETQYF
v_call: TRBV9
d_call: TRBD1
j_call: TRBJ2-5
clone_size: .

cdr3_nt: TGCGCCAGCAGCCCAAGAGAGGTTCTAGCCAAAAACATTCAGTACTTC
cdr3_aa: CASSPREVLAKNIQYF
v_call: TRBV4-1
d_call: .
j_call: TRBJ2-4
clone_size: once

cdr3_nt: TGTGCCAGTAGTACTTACGACAGGAGATCGCCCATCGGCTACACCTTC
cdr3_aa: CASSTYDRRSPIGYTF
v_call: TRBV19
d_call: .
j_call: TRBJ1-2
clone_size: .

cdr3_nt: TGTGCCAGCAGCCAATCTACCCTGACAGGGGGTATCAGTTACGAGCAGTACTTC
cdr3_aa: CASSQSTLTGGISYEQYF
v_call: TRBV4-2
d_call: TRBD1
j_call: TRBJ2-7
clone_size: .

cdr3_nt: TGTGCCAGCAGCGCCCACACTAGCGGGAGGGCCGATGAGCAGTTCTTC
cdr3_aa: CASSAHTSGRADEQFF
v_call: TRBV7-8
d_call: TRBD2
j_call: TRBJ2-1
clone_size: .

cdr3_nt: TGTGCCAGCAGCCAACAGGCGAACACTGAAGCTTTCTTT
cdr3_aa: CASSQQANTEAFF
v_call: TRBV14
d_call: .
j_call: TRBJ1-1
clone_size: .

cdr3_nt: TGTGCCAGCAGTTATCACCCCCGCAGGGGATACGAGCAGTACTTC
cdr3_aa: CASSYHPRRGYEQYF
v_call: TRBV6-5
d_call: .
j_call: TRBJ2-7
clone_size: .

cdr3_nt: TGTGCCAGTAGTATAAATGGCGGGTACACTGAAGCTTTCTTT
cdr3_aa: CASSINGGYTEAFF
v_call: TRBV19
d_call: .
j_call: TRBJ1-1
clone_size: .

cdr3_nt: TGTGCCAGCAGTTTTCGGCAGGGCGGTGAAAAACTGTTTTTT
cdr3_aa: CASSFRQGGEKLFF
v_call: TRBV6-2/TRBV6-3
d_call: .
j_call: TRBJ1-4
clone_size: .

cdr3_nt: TGTGCCAGCACCCGACAGGGGAGGGGCACTGAAGCTTTCTTT
cdr3_aa: CASTRQGRGTEAFF
v_call: TRBV28
d_call: TRBD1
j_call: TRBJ1-1
clone_size: few

cdr3_nt: TGTGCCAGCAGTCCACTAGCGGCGCACTACAATGAGCAGTTCTTC
cdr3_aa: CASSPLAAHYNEQFF
v_call: TRBV2
d_call: TRBD2
j_call: TRBJ2-1
clone_size: .

cdr3_nt: TGTGCCAGTAGTACAAACAGGGGTAGCAATCAGCCCCAGCATTTT
cdr3_aa: CASSTNRGSNQPQHF
v_call: TRBV19
d_call: TRBD1
j_call: TRBJ1-5
clone_size: few

cdr3_nt: TGTGCCAGTAGTATTCAGGCACAATACAATGAGCAGTTCTTC
cdr3_aa: CASSIQAQYNEQFF
v_call: TRBV19
d_call: .
j_call: TRBJ2-1
clone_size: .

cdr3_nt: TGCGCCAGCAGTGGCTTTGACAGGGGAGGGAAGAACACTGAAGCTTTCTTT
cdr3_aa: CASSGFDRGGKNTEAFF
v_call: TRBV10-2
d_call: TRBD1
j_call: TRBJ1-1
clone_size: .

cdr3_nt: TGCGCCAGCAGAGGGGGGGAGGTTGAGCAGTTCTTC
cdr3_aa: CASRGGEVEQFF
v_call: TRBV5-1
d_call: .
j_call: TRBJ2-1
clone_size: few

cdr3_nt: TGCGCCAGCAGCTTGCAAGAGCGGGGGGAGCTGTTTTTT
cdr3_aa: CASSLQERGELFF
v_call: TRBV5-1
d_call: .
j_call: TRBJ2-2
clone_size: .

cdr3_nt: TGTGCCAGCAGCCGGACTAGCGGGGGAAACAATGAGCAGTTCTTC
cdr3_aa: CASSRTSGGNNEQFF
v_call: TRBV3-1/TRBV3-2
d_call: TRBD2
j_call: TRBJ2-1
clone_size: .

cdr3_nt: TGTGCCACCAGTGATTGGGCCCCAGAGACCCAGTACTTC
cdr3_aa: CATSDWAPETQYF
v_call: TRBV24-1
d_call: .
j_call: TRBJ2-5
clone_size: .

cdr3_nt: TGTGCCAGCAGCTTAGGGGAAGGGGGCGTCGGGTACGAGCAGTACTTC
cdr3_aa: CASSLGEGGVGYEQYF
v_call: TRBV7-9
d_call: TRBD1
j_call: TRBJ2-7
clone_size: .

cdr3_nt: TGTGCCAGCTCACCACCTGGGGCGGATACGCAGTATTTT
cdr3_aa: CASSPPGADTQYF
v_call: TRBV18
d_call: .
j_call: TRBJ2-3
clone_size: .

cdr3_nt: TGTGCCGCTAGCGGGGGGATCACAGATACGCAGTATTTT
cdr3_aa: CAASGGITDTQYF
v_call: TRBV5-6
d_call: TRBD2
j_call: TRBJ2-3
clone_size: .

cdr3_nt: TGTGCCAGTAGTAATACAGGGGCCACTGAAGCTTTCTTT
cdr3_aa: CASSNTGATEAFF
v_call: TRBV19
d_call: TRBD1
j_call: TRBJ1-1
clone_size: .

cdr3_nt: TGTGCCAGCAGAAACAGGGGAGGTGAAGCTTTCTTT
cdr3_aa: CASRNRGGEAFF
v_call: TRBV27
d_call: TRBD1
j_call: TRBJ1-1
clone_size: .

cdr3_nt: TGTGCCAGCAGCCGGACTAGCCATTCTACGCAGTATTTT
cdr3_aa: CASSRTSHSTQYF
v_call: TRBV12-3/TRBV12-4
d_call: TRBD2
j_call: TRBJ2-3
clone_size: .

cdr3_nt: TGTGCCAGCAGAAGGGACAGGGAGGGCAATCAGCCCCAGCATTTT
cdr3_aa: CASRRDREGNQPQHF
v_call: TRBV5-5
d_call: TRBD1
j_call: TRBJ1-5
clone_size: .

cdr3_nt: TGTGCCAGCTCACCAGAAGGCGGGTTTTATGACTATGGCTACACCTTC
cdr3_aa: CASSPEGGFYDYGYTF
v_call: TRBV18
d_call: .
j_call: TRBJ1-2
clone_size: once

cdr3_nt: TGTGCTAGTGGTTTCGTAGGGGGGGGGTACCACAATGAGCAGTTCTTC
cdr3_aa: CASGFVGGGYHNEQFF
v_call: TRBV12-5
d_call: .
j_call: TRBJ2-1
clone_size: .

cdr3_nt: TGTGCCAGCAGCCCCCTTGGACAGGGTCGAGCTTTCTTT
cdr3_aa: CASSPLGQGRAFF
v_call: TRBV11-2
d_call: TRBD1
j_call: TRBJ1-1
clone_size: .

cdr3_nt: TGTGCCAGCAGCTTCACAGGGTCCCAGCTCGGCTACACCTTC
cdr3_aa: CASSFTGSQLGYTF
v_call: TRBV5-6
d_call: .
j_call: TRBJ1-2
clone_size: .

cdr3_nt: TGTGCCACCAAGGACAGGGCTGAGTACAATGAGCAGTTCTTC
cdr3_aa: CATKDRAEYNEQFF
v_call: TRBV10-3
d_call: TRBD1
j_call: TRBJ2-1
clone_size: once

cdr3_nt: TGTGCCAGTAGCGGACCCCTAGCGGGGGGGCTGGATACGCAGTATTTT
cdr3_aa: CASSGPLAGGLDTQYF
v_call: TRBV19
d_call: TRBD2
j_call: TRBJ2-3
clone_size: .

cdr3_nt: TGTGCCACCAGTGACCCTACAGGGGGGAGGAATGAAAAACTGTTTTTT
cdr3_aa: CATSDPTGGRNEKLFF
v_call: TRBV24-1
d_call: TRBD1
j_call: TRBJ1-4
clone_size: .

cdr3_nt: TGTGCCAGCTCACATGGGCAGGAATTCCGTGGCTACACCTTC
cdr3_aa: CASSHGQEFRGYTF
v_call: TRBV18
d_call: .
j_call: TRBJ1-2
clone_size: .

cdr3_nt: TGTGCCAGCAGCGCTCGGACAGGTTTGGAGACCCAGTACTTC
cdr3_aa: CASSARTGLETQYF
v_call: TRBV21-1
d_call: .
j_call: TRBJ2-5
clone_size: .

cdr3_nt: TGCGCCAGCAGCTCCGGGACTAGTTTCCGCGAGCAGTTCTTC
cdr3_aa: CASSSGTSFREQFF
v_call: TRBV4-1
d_call: TRBD2
j_call: TRBJ2-1
clone_size: .

cdr3_nt: TGTGCCAGCAGCCCGTCAGCCGCCGTCACGGGGAAAATGGGCAATGAGCAGTTCTTC
cdr3_aa: CASSPSAAVTGKMGNEQFF
v_call: TRBV13
d_call: .
j_call: TRBJ2-1
clone_size: .

cdr3_nt: TGTGCCAGCAGCTTAGAGGTGGCGACGGGGGGCGAGCAGTACTTC
cdr3_aa: CASSLEVATGGEQYF
v_call: TRBV11-2
d_call: TRBD2
j_call: TRBJ2-7
clone_size: .

cdr3_nt: TGTGCCACCGACACAGGGGCTTCCTACAATGAGCAGTTCTTC
cdr3_aa: CATDTGASYNEQFF
v_call: TRBV24-1
d_call: TRBD1
j_call: TRBJ2-1
clone_size: .

cdr3_nt: TGTGCCAGCAGCCCGAGGGGGACTAGTGCAGATACGCAGTATTTT
cdr3_aa: CASSPRGTSADTQYF
v_call: TRBV11-2
d_call: TRBD2
j_call: TRBJ2-3
clone_size: .

cdr3_nt: TGCAGCGTTGGGAGGACGGGCGGCGGCTACACCTTC
cdr3_aa: CSVGRTGGGYTF
v_call: TRBV29-1
d_call: .
j_call: TRBJ1-2
clone_size: .

cdr3_nt: TGTGCCAGCAGTTACACTAGCGGGGGCCCTCAACACACAGATACGCAGTATTTT
cdr3_aa: CASSYTSGGPQHTDTQYF
v_call: TRBV6-7
d_call: TRBD2
j_call: TRBJ2-3
clone_size: .

cdr3_nt: TGTGCCTGGACCACAGGGAGGGGTGAAAAACTGTTTTTT
cdr3_aa: CAWTTGRGEKLFF
v_call: TRBV30
d_call: .
j_call: TRBJ1-4
clone_size: many

cdr3_nt: TGTGCCAGCAGTGACTCGGGCTTACGCACAGATACGCAGTATTTT
cdr3_aa: CASSDSGLRTDTQYF
v_call: TRBV6-4
d_call: .
j_call: TRBJ2-3
clone_size: once

cdr3_nt: TGTGCCAGCAGTGAGCGGTCGGAGTTCACCGGGGAGCTGTTTTTT
cdr3_aa: CASSERSEFTGELFF
v_call: TRBV25-1
d_call: .
j_call: TRBJ2-2
clone_size: .

cdr3_nt: TGTGCCAGCAGCCCTACAAAGGGACTAGCGGGGGATACGCAGTATTTT
cdr3_aa: CASSPTKGLAGDTQYF
v_call: TRBV5-6
d_call: TRBD2
j_call: TRBJ2-3
clone_size: .

cdr3_nt: TGTGCCAGCAGTACAACGTCGACGGGGGTCGGGGAGCTGTTTTTT
cdr3_aa: CASSTTSTGVGELFF
v_call: TRBV27
d_call: .
j_call: TRBJ2-2
clone_size: .

cdr3_nt: TGTGCCAGTAGTATAAGGGCCAGGGGCGTCAGGCGATCAACTAATGAAAAACTGTTTTTT
cdr3_aa: CASSIRARGVRRSTNEKLFF
v_call: TRBV19
d_call: .
j_call: TRBJ1-4
clone_size: .